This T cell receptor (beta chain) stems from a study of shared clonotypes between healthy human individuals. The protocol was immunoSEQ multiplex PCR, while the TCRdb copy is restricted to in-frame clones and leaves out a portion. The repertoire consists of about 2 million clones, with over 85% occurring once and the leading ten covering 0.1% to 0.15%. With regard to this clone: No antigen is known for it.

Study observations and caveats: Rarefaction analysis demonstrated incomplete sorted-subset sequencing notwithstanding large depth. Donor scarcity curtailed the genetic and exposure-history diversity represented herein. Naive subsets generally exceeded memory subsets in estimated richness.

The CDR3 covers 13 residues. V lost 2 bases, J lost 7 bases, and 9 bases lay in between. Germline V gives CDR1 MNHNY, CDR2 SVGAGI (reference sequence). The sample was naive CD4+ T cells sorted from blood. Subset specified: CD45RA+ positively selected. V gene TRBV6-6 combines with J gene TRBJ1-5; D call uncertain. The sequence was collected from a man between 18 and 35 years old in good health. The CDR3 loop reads CASSYVVGQPQHF. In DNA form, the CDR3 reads TGTGCCAGCAGTTACGTGGTCGGGCAGCCCCAGCATTTT.